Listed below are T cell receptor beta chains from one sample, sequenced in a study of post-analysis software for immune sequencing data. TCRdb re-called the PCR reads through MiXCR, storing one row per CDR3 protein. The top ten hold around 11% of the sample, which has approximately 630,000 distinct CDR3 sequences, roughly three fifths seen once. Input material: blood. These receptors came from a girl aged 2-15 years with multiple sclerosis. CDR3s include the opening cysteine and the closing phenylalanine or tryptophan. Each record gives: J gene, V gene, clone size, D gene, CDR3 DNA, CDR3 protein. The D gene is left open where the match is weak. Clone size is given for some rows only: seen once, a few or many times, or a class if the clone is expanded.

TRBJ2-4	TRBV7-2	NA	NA	TGTGCCAGCAGCTCCGCGAGTCTACCTCGCGGGTTAGGGGGCAAAAACATTCAGTACTTC	CASSSASLPRGLGGKNIQYF
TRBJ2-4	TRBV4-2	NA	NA	TGTGCCAGCAGCCAAGAGGGGAAGCTAGCCAAAAACATTCAGTACTTC	CASSQEGKLAKNIQYF
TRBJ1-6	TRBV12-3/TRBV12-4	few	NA	TGTGCCAGCGGTTCACCCCTCCACTTT	CASGSPLHF
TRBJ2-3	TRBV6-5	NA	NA	TGTGCCGGCAGTTACCGGGGCGTTTCCCTAAATACGCAGGATTTT	CAGSYRGVSLNTQDF
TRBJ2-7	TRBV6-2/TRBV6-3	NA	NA	TGTGCCAGCACGTCCGAGTTTGACAAGCCCTACGAGCAGTACTTC	CASTSEFDKPYEQYF
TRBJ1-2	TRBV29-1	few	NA	TGCAGCGTTGACGACCGGGGAATAAGCTATGGCTACACCTTC	CSVDDRGISYGYTF
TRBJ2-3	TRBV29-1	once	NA	TGCAGCGCCGTCAGGGGCCTAAGCACAGATACGCGGTATTTT	CSAVRGLSTDTRYF
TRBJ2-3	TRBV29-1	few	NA	TGCAGCCTCCGATACCTGACAGATTTTACGCAGTATTTT	CSLRYLTDFTQYF
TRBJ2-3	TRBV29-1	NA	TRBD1	TGCAGCGTGGCAAACACAGGGGACCTCACAGATACGCAGTATTTT	CSVANTGDLTDTQYF
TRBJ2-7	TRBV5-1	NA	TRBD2	TGCGCCAGCAGCTTGTCTAGCGGGTGGAGCTACGAGCAGTACTTC	CASSLSSGWSYEQYF
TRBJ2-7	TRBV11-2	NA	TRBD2	TGTGCCAGCAGCTTATACGGGGGGAGAAGCTCCTACGAGCAGTACTTC	CASSLYGGRSSYEQYF
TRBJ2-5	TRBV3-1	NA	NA	TGTGCCAGCGGCCAAGAGGCGAGGGCCTTGACCCAGTACTTC	CASGQEARALTQYF
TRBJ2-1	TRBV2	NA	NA	TGTGCCAGCAGTGAGAAACAGGGATACAATGAGCAGTTCTTC	CASSEKQGYNEQFF
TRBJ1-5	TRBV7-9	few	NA	TGTGCCAGCAACTTCGGGGGTAGCAATCAGCCCCAGCATTTT	CASNFGGSNQPQHF
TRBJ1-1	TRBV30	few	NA	TGTGCCTGGAGTGTAGAAGTTGTTAGGGCAGAAGCTTTCTTT	CAWSVEVVRAEAFF
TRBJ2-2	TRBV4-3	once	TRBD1	TGCGCCAGCAGCCAAGAAACAGGGGGCCCCGGGGAGCTGTTTTTT	CASSQETGGPGELFF
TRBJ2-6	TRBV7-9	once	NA	TGTGCCAGCAGCTCCTTGAGCTCCGGGGCCAACGTCCTGACTTTC	CASSSLSSGANVLTF
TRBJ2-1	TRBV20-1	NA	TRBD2	TGCAGTGCAGAGGGGCTAGCGGGAGCAGTCCTTCTGTACAATGAGCAGTTCTTC	CSAEGLAGAVLLYNEQFF
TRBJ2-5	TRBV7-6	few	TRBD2	TGTGCCAGCAGCTTAGGGAGCGGGGGTGCTCTGGAGACCCAGTACTTC	CASSLGSGGALETQYF
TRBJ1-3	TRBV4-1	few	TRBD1	TGCGCCAGCAGCCAAGGGCGGGGGACAGCCACTGGAAACACCATATATTTT	CASSQGRGTATGNTIYF
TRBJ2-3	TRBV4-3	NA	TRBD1	TGCGCCAGCAGCCAAGGAGGGACAGCGACAGATACGCAGTATTTT	CASSQGGTATDTQYF
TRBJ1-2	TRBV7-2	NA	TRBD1	TGTGCCAGCAGCTTACGCAGGGGGCGCGGCTACACCTTC	CASSLRRGRGYTF
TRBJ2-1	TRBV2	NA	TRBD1	TGTGCCAGTAACACTAGGACAGGCGGCAATGAGCAGTTCTTC	CASNTRTGGNEQFF
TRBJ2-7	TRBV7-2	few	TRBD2	TGTGCCAGCAGCTTAAGACTAGCGGGAGCTCCCGAGCAGTACTTC	CASSLRLAGAPEQYF
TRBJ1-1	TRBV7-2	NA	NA	TGTGCCAGCAGCTTAGGTAGAATCAAGGGGTACACTGAAGCTTTCTTT	CASSLGRIKGYTEAFF
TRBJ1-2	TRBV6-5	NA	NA	TGTGCCAGCAGTTCGCCACCCGGGGAGTTTCACTATGGCTACACCTTC	CASSSPPGEFHYGYTF
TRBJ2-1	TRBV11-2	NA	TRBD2	TGTGCCAGCAGCTTCGAGGGAGGGAGTCGGTCCTACAATGAGCAGTTCTTC	CASSFEGGSRSYNEQFF
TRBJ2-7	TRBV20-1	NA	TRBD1	TGCAGTGCTAGGGGGGACAGGCCCTACGAGCAGTACTTC	CSARGDRPYEQYF
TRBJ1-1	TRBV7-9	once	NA	TGTGCCAGCAGCTTTGGCGGCTCCCTGAACACTGAAGCTTTCTTT	CASSFGGSLNTEAFF
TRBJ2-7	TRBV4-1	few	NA	TGCGCCAGCAGCCAAGTTAAGGGTAGCTACGAGCAGTACTTC	CASSQVKGSYEQYF